The T cell receptor beta chain under discussion was sequenced for a study of cytomegalovirus exposure and HLA in healthy donors. Study overall: Tens of millions of unique TCRs, all from HLA-typed donors, were included in an early release of the data. Genotyping showed about 80% of 398 donors falling in the Caucasian-associated ancestry cluster.

Vbeta (60) and Jbeta (13) primers were used in the PCR. Method: immunoSEQ multiplex PCR; TCRdb's copy keeps in-frame clones and lacks some. Altogether more than 100,000 clones are present, around 76% being singletons, with the ten largest covering approximately 28%. General study points: Researchers catalogued around 150 TCR beta chains as cytomegalovirus-associated. Published work reported that the classifier diagnosed cytomegalovirus status with high specificity and sensitivity.

The V gene's germline CDR1 is SGHRS and CDR2 YFSETQ. The CDR3 sequence is 16 residues long. Trimming took 0 bases from V and 0 from J, leaving 9 bases between them. Details on this clone: Its cognate antigen is unknown.

This chain uses TRBV5-1 with TRBJ2-2, with D hard to call. The sample taken for sequencing was PBMCs. The receptor's source is a man in his sixties in good health and CMV-seropositive. The chain's CDR3 is CASSLGVFTNTGELFF. CDR3 nucleotide sequence: TGCGCCAGCAGCTTGGGAGTTTTTACGAACACCGGGGAGCTGTTTTTT.